Given below is one TCR beta chain in context. Its antigen is still unknown. This sample is part of a study of OX40 agonist ivuxolimab in advanced cancers. Produced via immunoSEQ multiplex PCR; TCRdb's table is partial and in-frame only. Counted here are 65,000 to 80,000 clones, about 84% occurring once; the ten biggest clones make up around 0.5%. Study results and caveats: At doses 0.1 to 3.0 mg/kg, CD4+ and CD8+ clones expanded. More expanded clones were seen, on average, in CD8+ T cells than in CD4+.

Germline-derived CDR1 and CDR2 are SGHDT and YYEEEE. The J segment lost 5 bases and the V segment lost 2 bases, leaving 7 bases of the junction unmatched. The CDR3 loop spans 18 amino acids. The J gene is TRBJ2-1, the V gene TRBV5-6; the match to TRBD2 covers 16 bases. Specimen: CD4+ or CD8+ T cells sorted from blood, collected in a trial of the OX40 agonist ivuxolimab. The TCR sequence derives from an adult with an advanced solid tumor such as melanoma, head and neck, liver or kidney cancer. The CDR3 DNA reads as TGTGCCAGCAGCTTCCCGGGACTAGCGGGAGGGCCGGACAATGAGCAGTTCTTC. This sequence encodes CASSFPGLAGGPDNEQFF.